This T cell receptor beta chain was retrieved from a study of T-cell reconstitution after alpha-beta-depleted transplantation in children. This clonotype came up many times. This CDR3 is 12 amino acids long. Germline CDR1 and CDR2: MNHEY and SVGEGT. V lost 0 bases and J lost 5, with 4 bases in between. Using unique molecular identifiers, the investigators prepared the TCRbeta library. TCRdb independently ran MiXCR on the PCR reads; one entry per CDR3 protein. The repertoire consists of 80,000 to 95,000 distinct CDR3 sequences, with roughly 8.4% occurring once and the leading ten covering over 6%. The chain is built from TRBV6-2 or TRBV6-3 and TRBJ2-5; D is unclear. Sequenced here: PBMCs from the stem cell graft donor, sampled from the stem cell graft. The sequence was obtained from a human donor who donated a stem cell graft to a child with congenital amegakaryocytic thrombocytopenia. CDR3 in amino acids: CASSYSSETQYF. CDR3 sequence (DNA): TGTGCCAGCAGTTACTCGAGCGAGACCCAGTACTTC.